Following are 11 T cell receptor beta chains from one sample sequenced in a study of neurological immune-mediated disorders. Via MiXCR, TCRdb re-called the 5' RACE reads, giving one row per CDR3 protein. Here the sample spans nearly 60,000 distinct CDR3 sequences, under 4.5% being singletons. What was sequenced was PBMCs. Source of these receptors: a woman younger than 45 with multiple sclerosis.

This clonotype has a count of ten or more. The V gene is TRBV5-8, the J gene TRBJ1-2; 8 bases align to TRBD1. J lost 4 bases, V lost 4 bases, and 9 bases had no gene match. Per germline, CDR1 SGHTS and CDR2 YDEGEE. There are 15 residues in the CDR3. The CDR3 DNA is TGTGCCAGCAGCGATTGGGACAGGACGGGCTATGGCTACACCTTC. Its protein product is CASSDWDRTGYGYTF.

This clonotype has at least ten counts. The chain combines TRBV5-1 with TRBJ2-7, with D unclear. CDR1 and CDR2 (germline): SGHRS, YFSETQ. The CDR3 has 14 residues. V was pared by 0 bases and J by 4 bases, with 11 bases between. The CDR3 here is CASSLEYRTYEQYF. DNA for the CDR3: TGCGCCAGCAGCTTGGAATACAGAACTTACGAGCAGTACTTC. Combining the CDR3 with reference TRBV5-1 and TRBJ2-7 gives the whole variable domain KAGVTQTPRYLIKTRGQQVTLSCSPISGHRSVSWYQQTPGQGLQFLFEYFSETQRNKGNFPGRFSGRQFSNSRSEMNVSTLELGDSALYLCASSLEYRTYEQYFGPGTRLTVT.

In nucleotides, the CDR3 is TGTGCCAGCAGCGTAGGCGGGAGCTCCTACGAGCAGTACTTC. Translated: CASSVGGSSYEQYF. The gene calls are TRBV9 and TRBJ2-7; 7 bases match TRBD2. After removal of 0 bases from V and 0 bases from J, the junction contained 0 bases not matched to a gene. The germline gives CDR1 SGDLS, CDR2 YYNGEE. The CDR3 extends over 14 amino acids.

This clonotype was recorded many times. The chain has TRBV6-5 and TRBJ1-5; weak D call: TRBD1 (5 bases). The germline V and J ends were trimmed by 6 bases and 0 bases, with 12 bases remaining between them. This CDR3 is built from 15 residues. Germline lookup yields CDR1 MNHEY and CDR2 SVGAGI. CDR3 loop: CASSPVGPSNQPQHF. The CDR3 DNA reads as TGTGCCAGCAGCCCCGTGGGGCCTAGCAATCAGCCCCAGCATTTT.

In this sample, this clonotype turned up many times. V gene TRBV6-5 combines with J gene TRBJ1-2; D is unresolved. The CDR3 covers 13 residues. Trimming shortened V by 2 bases and J by 7 bases, and 11 bases separated the two germline ends. The germline V gene has CDR1 MNHEY and CDR2 SVGAGI. CDR3 DNA: TGTGCCAGCAGTTACCTAGGACGTCCTGGCTACACCTTC. Encoded protein: CASSYLGRPGYTF.

This clonotype occurred many times. This chain links TRBV21-1 with TRBJ1-5. TRBV21-1 is recorded as a pseudogene. This CDR3 contains 11 residues. CDR3 sequence: CASRTNQPQHF. In DNA form, the CDR3 reads TGTGCCAGCAGGACCAATCAGCCCCAGCATTTT.

At least ten counts were recorded for this clonotype. The V and J genes are TRBV5-1 and TRBJ1-1; possibly TRBD1 for D (5 bases). V lost 3 bases and J 6 bases, leaving 15 bases between the germline ends. CDR3 size: 14 residues. Looked up from germline, CDR1 is SGHRS and CDR2 is YFSETQ. CDR3: CASSSAQRDAEAFF. The CDR3 region has the DNA TGCGCCAGCAGCTCTGCCCAGCGGGACGCTGAAGCTTTCTTT.

This clonotype was picked up many times. The chain combines TRBV5-1 with TRBJ2-1, with TRBD1 identical over 10 bases. Per the germline V gene, CDR1 is SGHRS and CDR2 is YFSETQ. V lost 6 bases to trimming and J lost 2 bases; unmatched junction nucleotides: 2. The CDR3 consists of 14 residues. The CDR3 spells CASTGTGAYNEQFF. In DNA form, the CDR3 reads TGCGCCAGCACCGGGACAGGGGCCTACAATGAGCAGTTCTTC.

This clonotype was counted many times. The chain is built from TRBV20-1 and TRBJ1-5; 7 positions agree with TRBD1. The CDR3 runs 14 residues. Germline-derived CDR1 and CDR2 are DFQATT and SNEGSKA (reference sequence). With V trimmed by 3 bases and J by 4 bases, 6 bases remained unmatched. The chain's CDR3 is CSARGQPINQPQHF. In DNA, the CDR3 is TGCAGTGCTAGGGGACAGCCTATTAATCAGCCCCAGCATTTT.

This clonotype was seen a few times. This CDR3 is CASSLDSGGEQYF. The CDR3 region has the DNA TGTGCCAGCAGCTTAGATTCGGGCGGCGAGCAGTACTTC. The V gene is TRBV7-2, the J gene TRBJ2-7; D not certain. Trimming pared 1 base from V and 6 bases from J, leaving 10 bases between. This CDR3 spans 13 amino acids. From germline, CDR1 is SGHTA and CDR2 FQGNSA.

This clonotype occurred many times. This chain connects TRBV5-1 to TRBJ1-4; D ambiguous. The CDR3 loop spans 13 amino acids. V was pared by 1 base and J by 8 bases, with 9 bases between. CDR1 is SGHRS and CDR2 is YFSETQ in the germline V gene. CDR3 in amino acids: CASSLSSGEKLFF. The CDR3 region has the DNA TGCGCCAGCAGCTTGTCGTCTGGGGAAAAACTGTTTTTT. Full variable domain (rest looked up from reference TRBV5-1 and TRBJ1-4): KAGVTQTPRYLIKTRGQQVTLSCSPISGHRSVSWYQQTPGQGLQFLFEYFSETQRNKGNFPGRFSGRQFSNSRSEMNVSTLELGDSALYLCASSLSSGEKLFFGSGTQLSVL.